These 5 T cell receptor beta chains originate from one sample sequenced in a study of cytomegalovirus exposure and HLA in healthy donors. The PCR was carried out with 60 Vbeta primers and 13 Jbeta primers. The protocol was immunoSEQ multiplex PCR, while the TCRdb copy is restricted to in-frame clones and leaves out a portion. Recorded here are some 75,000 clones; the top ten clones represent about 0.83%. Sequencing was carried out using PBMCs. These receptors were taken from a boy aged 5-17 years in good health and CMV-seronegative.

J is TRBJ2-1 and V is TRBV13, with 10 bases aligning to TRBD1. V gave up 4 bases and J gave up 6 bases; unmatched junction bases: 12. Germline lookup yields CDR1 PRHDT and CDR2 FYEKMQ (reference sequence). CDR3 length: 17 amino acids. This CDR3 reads CASSWGSTGGRSNEQFF. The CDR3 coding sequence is TGTGCCAGCAGCTGGGGCTCGACAGGGGGCAGGAGCAATGAGCAGTTCTTC.

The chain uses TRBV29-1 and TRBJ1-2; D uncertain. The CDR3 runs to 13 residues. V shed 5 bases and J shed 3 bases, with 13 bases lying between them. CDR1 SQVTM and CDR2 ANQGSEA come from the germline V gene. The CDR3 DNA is TGCAGCGTTCGGTCAGAAGAGGACTATGGCTACACCTTC. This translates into CSVRSEEDYGYTF.

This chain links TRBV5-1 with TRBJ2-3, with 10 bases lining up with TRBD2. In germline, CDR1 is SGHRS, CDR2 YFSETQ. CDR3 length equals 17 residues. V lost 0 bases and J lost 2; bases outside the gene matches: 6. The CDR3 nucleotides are TGCGCCAGCAGCTTGGCGTCTAGCGGGGGTTACACAGATACGCAGTATTTT. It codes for CASSLASSGGYTDTQYF.

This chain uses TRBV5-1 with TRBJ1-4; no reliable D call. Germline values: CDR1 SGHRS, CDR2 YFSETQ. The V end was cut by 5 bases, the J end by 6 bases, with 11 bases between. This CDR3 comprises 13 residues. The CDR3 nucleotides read TGCGCCAGCAGGGAAGGGAGGGATGAAAAACTGTTTTTT. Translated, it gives CASREGRDEKLFF.

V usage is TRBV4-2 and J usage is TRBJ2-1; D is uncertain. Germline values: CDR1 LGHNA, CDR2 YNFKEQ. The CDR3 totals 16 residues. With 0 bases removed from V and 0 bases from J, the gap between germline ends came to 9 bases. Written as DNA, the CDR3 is TGTGCCAGCAGCCAAGAGACTGGCAGCTCCTACAATGAGCAGTTCTTC. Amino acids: CASSQETGSSYNEQFF.